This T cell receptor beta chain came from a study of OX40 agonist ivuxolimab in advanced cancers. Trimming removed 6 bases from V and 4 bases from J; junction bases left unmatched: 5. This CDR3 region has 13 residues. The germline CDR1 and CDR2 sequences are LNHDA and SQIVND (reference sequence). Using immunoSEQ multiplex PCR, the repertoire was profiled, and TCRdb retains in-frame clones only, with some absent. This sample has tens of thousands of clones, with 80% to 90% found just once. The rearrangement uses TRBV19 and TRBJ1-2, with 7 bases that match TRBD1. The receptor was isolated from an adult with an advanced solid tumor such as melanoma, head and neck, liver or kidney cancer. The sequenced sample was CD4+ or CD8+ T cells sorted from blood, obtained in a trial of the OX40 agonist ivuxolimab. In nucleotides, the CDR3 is TGTGCCAGTAGGGAGGGGGCCTCCTATGGCTACACCTTC. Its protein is CASREGASYGYTF.